This TCR beta chain was profiled in a study of PD-1 blockade in classical Hodgkin lymphoma. Only in-frame clones appear in the TCRdb table, and some are missing; sequencing was by immunoSEQ multiplex PCR. Of more than 75,000 clones in the sample, roughly 91% were seen once. CDR3 length equals 16 residues. Germline values: CDR1 MGHDK, CDR2 SYGVNS. V trimming: 7 bases; J trimming: 8 bases; junction bases outside the gene matches: 11. Sample time point: cycle 4 day 1 (C4D1), after about 6 weeks of nivolumab. With no exception, relapse followed autologous stem cell transplantation in all patients, and brentuximab vedotin exposure varied. Overall study findings and caveats: In newly diagnosed patients, baseline TCR diversity was reportedly below that of healthy donors.

There are a few counts of this clone. The antigen remains undetermined. This clonotype was obtained from a human donor with classical Hodgkin lymphoma. V and J are TRBV25-1 and TRBJ2-1, with 13 bases lining up with TRBD2. Here the sequenced sample was peripheral blood mononuclear cells (PBMCs), taken before the fourth cycle of nivolumab. This chain's CDR3 is CASNPGLAGVRDEQFF. CDR3 DNA sequence: TGTGCCAGCAATCCTGGACTAGCGGGAGTTAGAGATGAGCAGTTCTTC.